This T cell receptor beta chain was recorded in a study of T cell responses to AZD1222 COVID-19 vaccine. The study, taken as a whole, reports: CD4 TCRs covered the whole spike, strongest at regions 160-218 and 743-854.

About this clone: The antigen is unknown.

The CDR3 extends over 16 amino acids. Germline lookup yields CDR1 MNHNS and CDR2 SASEGT. Trimming removed 4 bases from V and 2 bases from J, with 14 bases in between. Produced via immunoSEQ multiplex PCR; TCRdb's table is partial and in-frame only. The sample lists about 120,000 clones, around 89% seen once, with 7.1% in the top ten. This chain uses TRBV6-1 with TRBJ2-2; D is unresolved. The sequence came from an adult who received the AZD1222 COVID-19 vaccine. Sequencing used peripheral blood, obtained 28 days after the second AZD1222 dose. CDR3 residues: CASSVMQSLNTGELFF. CDR3 in DNA: TGTGCCAGCAGTGTAATGCAGAGTCTAAACACCGGGGAGCTGTTTTTT.